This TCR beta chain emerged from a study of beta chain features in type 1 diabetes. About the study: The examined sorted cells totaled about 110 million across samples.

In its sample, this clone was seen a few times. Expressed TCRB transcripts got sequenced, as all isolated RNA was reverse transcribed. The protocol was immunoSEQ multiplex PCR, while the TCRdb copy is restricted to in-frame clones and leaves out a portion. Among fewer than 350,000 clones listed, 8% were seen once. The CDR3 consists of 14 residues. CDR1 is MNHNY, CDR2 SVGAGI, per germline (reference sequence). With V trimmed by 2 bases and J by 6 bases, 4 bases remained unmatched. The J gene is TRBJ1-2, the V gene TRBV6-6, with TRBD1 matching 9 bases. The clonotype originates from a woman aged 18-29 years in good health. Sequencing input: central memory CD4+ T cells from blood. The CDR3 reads CASSYRGTGNGYTF. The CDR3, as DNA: TGTGCCAGCAGTTACCGAGGGACAGGGAATGGCTACACCTTC.